Below, 10 T cell receptor beta chains from the same sample are listed, as sequenced in a study of blood T cell repertoires in COVID-19. Clones were sequenced by immunoSEQ multiplex PCR, and TCRdb holds only the in-frame ones, with some missing. The sample consists of approximately 50,000 clones, more than 70% of them appearing once. Sequences were obtained from peripheral blood. The receptors originated from a man between 60 and 75 years old with acute or convalescent COVID-19.

This chain links TRBV5-1 with TRBJ1-2; 7 nucleotides line up with TRBD1. The CDR3 runs 15 residues. CDR1 is SGHRS and CDR2 is YFSETQ in the germline V gene. V shed 3 bases, J shed 5 bases, and the junction held 10 bases outside the gene matches. The CDR3 protein is CASSWIAGGTYGYTF. The CDR3 bases are TGCGCCAGCAGCTGGATCGCAGGGGGGACGTATGGCTACACCTTC.

This sequence joins TRBV11-3 and TRBJ1-5, with TRBD1 identical over 9 bases. Per germline, CDR1 SGHNT and CDR2 YENEEA. Unmatched junction bases numbered 11, after V lost 4 bases and J lost 7 bases. There are 16 residues in the CDR3. CDR3 loop: CASSSSLGQGKQPQHF. The CDR3 DNA follows: TGTGCCAGCAGCTCCTCTCTAGGACAGGGGAAGCAGCCCCAGCATTTT.

This chain links TRBV7-8 with TRBJ1-1; 8 bases map to TRBD1. The junction had 12 bases not matched to a gene; V was cut back by 5 bases and J by 4 bases. Germline values: CDR1 SGHVS, CDR2 FQNEAQ. The CDR3 extends over 16 amino acids. The CDR3 reads CASSPRQGTLGTEAFF. CDR3 DNA sequence: TGTGCCAGCAGCCCTCGACAGGGGACGTTGGGCACTGAAGCTTTCTTT.

The chain recombines TRBV9 with TRBJ2-1; D is unresolved. The CDR3 contains 14 residues. Per germline, CDR1 SGDLS and CDR2 YYNGEE. Trimming removed 0 bases from V and 5 bases from J, with 9 bases in between. CDR3 bases: TGTGCCAGCAGCGTAGTCGGTAACCACAATGAGCAGTTCTTC. It encodes CASSVVGNHNEQFF.

A note on this clone: The junction and the germline gene differ at one end; a read error may be behind it. The chain recombines TRBV12-3 or TRBV12-4 with TRBJ2-7, with 11 positions matching TRBD2. The CDR3 totals 12 residues. The CDR3 DNA is TGTGCCAGCAGTTCGGGACTAGCGGTGGCAAACTTC. Its protein is CASSSGLAVANF.

The chain has TRBV5-1 and TRBJ2-7; 8 positions agree with TRBD2. The V gene's germline CDR1 is SGHRS and CDR2 YFSETQ. V trimming: 4 bases; J trimming: 5 bases; junction bases outside the gene matches: 8. The CDR3 spans 14 residues. CDR3 protein: CASSGGRGEHEQYF. Written as DNA, the CDR3 is TGCGCCAGCAGCGGTGGGCGGGGGGAGCACGAGCAGTACTTC.

This clone was detected a few times. The genes are TRBV30 and TRBJ2-1, with D perhaps matching TRBD2 (5 bases). Germline CDR1 is GTSNPN and CDR2 is SVGIG (reference sequence). This CDR3 has 15 amino acids. The germline V and J ends were trimmed by 3 bases and 0 bases, with 12 bases remaining between them. CDR3 region: CAWRDTGSSYNEQFF. The CDR3 DNA reads as TGTGCCTGGAGGGATACGGGGAGCTCCTACAATGAGCAGTTCTTC. Combining the CDR3 with reference TRBV30 and TRBJ2-1 gives the whole variable domain SQTIHQWPATLVQPVGSPLSLECTVEGTSNPNLYWYRQAAGRGLQLLFYSVGIGQISSEVPQNLSASRPQDRQFILSSKKLLLSDSGFYLCAWRDTGSSYNEQFFGPGTRLTVL.

CDR3 loop: CASSPGTGVDEQYF. The CDR3 bases are TGTGCCAGCAGCCCCGGGACAGGGGTCGACGAGCAGTACTTC. This chain uses TRBV11-2 with TRBJ2-7; 10 nucleotides line up with TRBD1. V shed 5 bases and J 5 bases; nucleotides not matched to a gene: 6. Looked up from germline, CDR1 is SGHAT and CDR2 is FQNNGV. This CDR3 is built from 14 residues.

The chain couples TRBV28 to TRBJ1-2, with TRBD1 identical over 9 bases. The V gene's germline CDR1 is MDHEN and CDR2 SYDVKM. This CDR3 spans 13 amino acids. The V gene end was trimmed by 9 bases and the J gene end by 4 bases; junction bases not matched to a gene: 6. CDR3 loop: CASYRGPGYGYTF. CDR3 bases: TGTGCCAGTTACAGGGGGCCTGGCTATGGCTACACCTTC.

The gene calls are TRBV5-1 and TRBJ2-7, with 8 bases that match TRBD2. Germline loops: CDR1 SGHRS, CDR2 YFSETQ. The CDR3 spans 13 residues. V lost 7 bases to trimming and J lost 5 bases; unmatched junction nucleotides: 8. The CDR3 DNA reads TGCGCCAGCGGGAGCGGGAGAGGTAACGAGCAGTACTTC. The encoded protein is CASGSGRGNEQYF.